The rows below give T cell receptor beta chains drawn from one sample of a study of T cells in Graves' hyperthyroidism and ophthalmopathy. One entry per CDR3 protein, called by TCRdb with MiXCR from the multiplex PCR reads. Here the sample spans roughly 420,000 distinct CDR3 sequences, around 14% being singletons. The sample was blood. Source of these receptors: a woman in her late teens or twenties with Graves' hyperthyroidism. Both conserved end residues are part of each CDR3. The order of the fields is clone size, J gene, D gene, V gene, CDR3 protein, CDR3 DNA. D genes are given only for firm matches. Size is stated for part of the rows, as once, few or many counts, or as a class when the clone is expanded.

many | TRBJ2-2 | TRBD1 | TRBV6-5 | CASSYPQGAGELFF | TGTGCCAGCAGTTACCCCCAGGGGGCCGGGGAGCTGTTTTTT
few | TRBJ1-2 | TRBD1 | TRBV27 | CASSPLTGRMNYGYTF | TGTGCCAGCAGTCCCCTGACAGGGCGGATGAACTATGGCTACACCTTC
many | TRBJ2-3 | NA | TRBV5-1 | CASSLTIATDTQYF | TGCGCCAGCAGCTTGACTATTGCCACAGATACGCAGTATTTT
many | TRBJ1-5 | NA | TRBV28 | CASSPLAGAQPQHF | TGTGCCAGCAGTCCCCTGGCAGGGGCTCAGCCCCAGCATTTT
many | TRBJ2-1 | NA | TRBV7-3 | CASSPRGGRAVNEQFF | TGTGCCAGCAGTCCCCGGGGCGGAAGGGCGGTCAATGAGCAGTTCTTC
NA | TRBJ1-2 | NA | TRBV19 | CATGWAVDYGYTF | TGTGCCACCGGGTGGGCAGTCGACTATGGCTACACCTTC
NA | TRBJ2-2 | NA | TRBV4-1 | CASSQGSLLTGELFF | TGCGCCAGCAGCCAAGGCTCCCTCCTAACCGGGGAGCTGTTTTTT
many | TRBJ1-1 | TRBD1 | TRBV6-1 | CASSESGRGTEAFF | TGTGCCAGCAGTGAATCCGGCAGGGGGACTGAAGCTTTCTTT
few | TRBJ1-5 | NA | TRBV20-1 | CSANAQPQHF | TGCAGTGCTAACGCTCAGCCCCAGCATTTT
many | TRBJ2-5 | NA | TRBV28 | CASSGSVGETQYF | TGTGCCAGCAGTGGGTCGGTTGGCGAGACCCAGTACTTC
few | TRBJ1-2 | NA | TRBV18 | CASSPPTTGSSYGYTF | TGTGCCAGCTCACCACCGACTACAGGGTCCAGCTATGGCTACACCTTC
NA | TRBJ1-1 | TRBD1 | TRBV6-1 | CASSQLSTGLNTEAFF | TGTGCCAGCAGTCAACTTTCGACAGGGCTTAATACTGAAGCTTTCTTT
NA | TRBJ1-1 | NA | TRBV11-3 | CASSSTSNTEAFF | TGTGCCAGCAGCTCGACATCAAACACTGAAGCTTTCTTT
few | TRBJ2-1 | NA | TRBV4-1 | CASSHPRRREQFF | TGCGCCAGCAGCCACCCTCGGAGGCGGGAGCAGTTCTTC
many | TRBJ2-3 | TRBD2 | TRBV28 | CASNGWLAGGGGTTDTQYF | TGTGCCAGCAATGGTTGGCTAGCGGGAGGGGGGGGAACAACAGATACGCAGTATTTT
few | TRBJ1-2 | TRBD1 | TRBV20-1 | CSAREGGSYGYTF | TGCAGTGCTAGAGAAGGGGGCAGCTATGGCTACACCTTC
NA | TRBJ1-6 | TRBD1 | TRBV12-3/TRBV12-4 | CASSLQGALSPLHF | TGTGCCAGCAGTTTACAGGGGGCCTTGTCACCCCTCCACTTT
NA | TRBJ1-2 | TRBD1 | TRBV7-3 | CASSPGGDRDYGYTF | TGTGCCAGCAGCCCAGGGGGTGACAGAGACTATGGCTACACCTTC
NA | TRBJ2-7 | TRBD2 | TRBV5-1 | CASSSGGTSRTYEQYF | TGCGCCAGCAGCTCGGGGGGGACTAGCAGAACCTACGAGCAGTACTTC
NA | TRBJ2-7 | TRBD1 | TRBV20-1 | CSASWFGRGLEQYF | TGCAGTGCTAGTTGGTTCGGCAGGGGGCTCGAGCAGTACTTC
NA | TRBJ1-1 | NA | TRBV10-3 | CAISELGDYPDTEAFF | TGTGCCATCAGTGAACTGGGCGATTATCCTGACACTGAAGCTTTCTTT
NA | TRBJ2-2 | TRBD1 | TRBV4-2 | CASSQRGTGNAGELFF | TGTGCCAGCAGCCAAAGAGGGACAGGGAATGCAGGGGAGCTGTTTTTT
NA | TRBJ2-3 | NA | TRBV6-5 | CASSLRTAQGPRVVQYF | TGTGCCAGCAGTTTGAGAACGGCTCAGGGACCTAGAGTCGTGCAGTATTTT
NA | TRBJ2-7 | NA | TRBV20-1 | CSARGDNSGVYEQYF | TGCAGTGCTAGAGGCGACAATAGCGGCGTTTACGAGCAGTACTTC
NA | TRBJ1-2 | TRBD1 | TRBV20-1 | CSAPGTDYGYTF | TGCAGTGCACCCGGGACAGACTATGGCTACACCTTC
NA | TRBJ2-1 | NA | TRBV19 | CASSIGGNEQFF | TGTGCCAGTAGTATTGGAGGCAATGAGCAGTTCTTC
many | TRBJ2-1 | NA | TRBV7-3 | CASTPRNEQFF | TGTGCCAGCACCCCTAGGAATGAGCAGTTCTTC
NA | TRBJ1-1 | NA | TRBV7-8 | CASSIPSQGENTEAFF | TGTGCCAGCAGCATACCGTCACAGGGCGAGAACACTGAAGCTTTCTTT
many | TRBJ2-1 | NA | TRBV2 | CASSEDFVTYNEQFF | TGTGCCAGCAGTGAAGACTTTGTGACCTACAATGAGCAGTTCTTC
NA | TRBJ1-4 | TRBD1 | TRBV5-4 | CASSVDRATNEKLFF | TGTGCCAGCAGCGTGGACAGGGCAACTAATGAAAAACTGTTTTTT
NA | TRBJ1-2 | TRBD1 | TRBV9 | CASSEGQGNGYTF | TGTGCCAGCAGCGAGGGACAGGGAAATGGCTACACCTTC
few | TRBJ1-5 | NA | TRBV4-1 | CASSQDRGRNQPQHF | TGCGCCAGCAGCCAAGATAGGGGACGCAATCAGCCCCAGCATTTT
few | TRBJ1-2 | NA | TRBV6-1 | CASTINPTANYGYTF | TGTGCCAGCACTATCAATCCCACTGCTAACTATGGCTACACCTTC
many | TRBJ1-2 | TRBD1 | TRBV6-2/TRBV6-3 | CASSYMKTGTGTSGYTF | TGTGCCAGCAGCTATATGAAAACCGGGACAGGGACTTCTGGCTACACCTTC
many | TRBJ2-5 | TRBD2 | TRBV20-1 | CSASTSGLRETQYF | TGCAGTGCTTCGACTAGCGGGTTGAGGGAGACCCAGTACTTC
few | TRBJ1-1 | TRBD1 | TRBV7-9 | CASSLEAGGQTEAFF | TGTGCCAGCAGCTTAGAAGCAGGGGGGCAAACTGAAGCTTTCTTT
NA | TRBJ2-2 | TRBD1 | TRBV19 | CASTNRDRVMTGELFF | TGTGCCAGTACTAATAGGGACAGGGTGATGACCGGGGAGCTGTTTTTT